This T cell receptor (beta chain) derives from a study of T cell responses to AZD1222 COVID-19 vaccine. Overall study findings and caveats: Dominant at 160-218 and 743-854, vaccine-associated CD4 TCRs also spanned spike. Reportedly, nearly half the spike-specific TCRs target unmutated variant regions.

CDR3 size: 13 residues. With respect to this clone: Its target is unknown.

Repertoires were generated with immunoSEQ multiplex PCR, while TCRdb's copy carries only in-frame clones and drops some. The table includes 180,000 or so clones, 85% to 90% detected once. The clonotype originates from an adult who received the AZD1222 COVID-19 vaccine. The sequencing here drew on peripheral blood, taken 28 days after the second AZD1222 dose. J is TRBJ2-7 and V is TRBV21-1; whether TRBD1, the table's D call, matches the DNA was not checked. TRBV21-1 counts as a pseudogene. CDR3 in amino acids: CASSKAGLDEQYF. In nucleotides, the CDR3 is TGTGCCAGCAGCAAAGCTGGGCTCGACGAGCAGTACTTC.